One and the same sample provided the 20 T cell receptor beta chains below, sequenced in a study of stem cell transplantation in POMP-related autoinflammatory disease. The assay was immunoSEQ multiplex PCR, and TCRdb's table has in-frame clones only and misses some. The table has 2,000 to 2,500 clones, about nine tenths seen once. The sample in question was Tregs from PBMCs, obtained before stem cell transplantation. These receptors were taken from a human donor with POMP-related autoinflammation and immune dysregulation (PRAID).

This clone has a single count. The V and J genes are TRBV29-1 and TRBJ1-2; TRBD1 is a possible D gene (6 bases). With 3 bases removed from V and 1 base from J, the gap between germline ends came to 6 bases. The CDR3 sequence is 12 residues long. Germline assignment: CDR1 SQVTM and CDR2 ANQGSEA. CDR3 bases: TGCAGCGTTGAGGGACATAACTATGGCTACACCTTC. It encodes CSVEGHNYGYTF.

The rearrangement uses TRBV6-1 and TRBJ2-5, with D perhaps matching TRBD1 (5 bases). The CDR3 contains 14 residues. Trimming pared 5 bases from V and 2 bases from J, leaving 12 bases between. Germline CDR1 reads MNHNS; CDR2 reads SASEGT. The CDR3, as DNA: TGTGCCAGCAGTAAAGGAGACAGTCAAGAGACCCAGTACTTC. Amino acid sequence: CASSKGDSQETQYF.

CDR3 sequence: CASSLPPYGYTF. CDR3 in DNA: TGTGCCAGCAGTCTCCCCCCCTATGGCTACACCTTC. The V call is TRBV28, the J call TRBJ1-2; D is ambiguous. Germline assignment: CDR1 MDHEN and CDR2 SYDVKM. V was shortened by 5 bases and J by 4 bases, with 8 bases between the two germline ends. The CDR3 consists of 12 residues.

J is TRBJ2-1 and V is TRBV2, with a tentative D call TRBD2 (6 bases). Germline V gene data show CDR1 as SNHLY and CDR2 as FYNNEI. This CDR3 is 18 amino acids long. V lost 4 bases, J lost 0 bases, and 19 bases lay in between. The CDR3 loop is CASSAGFLGRGSYNEQFF. CDR3 coding DNA: TGTGCCAGCAGTGCGGGTTTTCTTGGGCGGGGCTCCTACAATGAGCAGTTCTTC.

This clone has just a few counts. This chain uses TRBV7-3 with TRBJ1-2; 9 bases are a match to TRBD1. V gave up 3 bases and J gave up 4 bases; unmatched junction bases: 0. The CDR3 totals 13 residues. Germline values: CDR1 SGHTA, CDR2 FQGTGA. The CDR3 loop is CASSLGQGYGYTF. The DNA of the CDR3 is TGTGCCAGCAGCTTGGGACAGGGCTATGGCTACACCTTC.

This clone appeared a single time. The J gene is TRBJ2-7, the V gene TRBV7-2, with unresolved D. Trimming removed 2 bases from V and 0 bases from J, with 23 bases in between. CDR1 is SGHTA, CDR2 FQGNSA, per germline. The CDR3 has 19 amino acids. The CDR3 is CASSLRAGVDPRSSYEQYF. DNA of the CDR3: TGTGCCAGCAGCTTACGGGCCGGAGTGGACCCACGGAGCTCCTACGAGCAGTACTTC.

V is TRBV27 and J is TRBJ1-2; a weak D match, TRBD1 (5 bases). CDR1 is MNHEY, CDR2 SMNVEV, per germline (reference sequence). CDR3 size: 17 residues. Trimming took off 5 bases at V and 5 bases at J, with 24 bases between the two ends. The CDR3 bases are TGTGCCAGCAGTAGATCGTCCCGGGACTCCTACGTATATGGCTACACCTTC. Translated: CASSRSSRDSYVYGYTF.

The rearrangement uses TRBV11-1 and TRBJ2-2; D uncertain. V lost 5 bases, J lost 5 bases, and 24 bases lay in between. The CDR3 loop spans 18 amino acids. CDR1 is SGHAT and CDR2 is FQDESV in the germline V gene (reference sequence). The CDR3 DNA reads TGTGCCAGCAGCGCTCTCCACTCTAGGGCGTCAAGGACCGGGGAGCTGTTTTTT. The encoded protein is CASSALHSRASRTGELFF.

J is TRBJ2-2 and V is TRBV9, with no clear D. Germline CDR1 SGDLS, CDR2 YYNGEE. The CDR3 loop spans 13 amino acids. The V and J ends lost 0 bases and 8 bases respectively, with 8 bases between them. CDR3 sequence reads: CASSVVSGGELFF. The DNA of the CDR3 is TGTGCCAGCAGCGTAGTCTCTGGGGGGGAGCTGTTTTTT.

This chain links TRBV2 with TRBJ2-5; D may match TRBD1 or TRBD2 (5 bases each). Trimming took off 7 bases at V and 4 bases at J, with 16 bases between the two ends. This CDR3 has 14 amino acids. The germline gives CDR1 SNHLY, CDR2 FYNNEI. The CDR3 spells CASNSRTRGETQYF. The CDR3 DNA reads as TGTGCCAGCAATTCTCGCACTAGGGGAGAGACCCAGTACTTC.

V usage is TRBV7-8 and J usage is TRBJ2-7, with TRBD2 identical over 8 bases. V dropped 5 bases and J dropped 3; count of bases not matched to a gene: 12. The CDR3 is 16 amino acids. CDR1 is SGHVS, CDR2 FQNEAQ, per germline. The CDR3 DNA is TGTGCCAGCAGCCAAAGGGCGGGAGGCGGCTTCTACGAGCAGTACTTC. Amino acids: CASSQRAGGGFYEQYF. Looking up the rest from reference TRBV7-8 and TRBJ2-7 gives the full variable domain: GAGVSQSPRYKVAKRGQDVALRCDPISGHVSLFWYQQALGQGPEFLTYFQNEAQLDKSGLPSDRFFAERPEGSVSTLKIQRTQQEDSAVYLCASSQRAGGGFYEQYFGPGTRLTVT.

V usage is TRBV5-1 and J usage is TRBJ1-6, with D tentatively TRBD1 (5 bases). V was shortened by 4 bases and J by 8 bases, with 13 bases between the two germline ends. The CDR3 is 14 residues long. Per germline, CDR1 SGHRS and CDR2 YFSETQ. DNA for the CDR3: TGCGCCAGCAGCCTCAGGGTCGCGGATTCACCCCTCCACTTT. Its translation: CASSLRVADSPLHF.

Here the CDR3 DNA reads TGCAGCGTTGGACAGGCTCCAACTAATGAAAAACTGTTTTTT. Encoded protein: CSVGQAPTNEKLFF. J is TRBJ1-4 and V is TRBV29-1; tentatively, D is TRBD1 (6 bases). Trimming pared 4 bases from V and 0 bases from J, leaving 9 bases between. The germline V gene has CDR1 SQVTM and CDR2 ANQGSEA. The CDR3 extends over 14 amino acids.

As regards this clone: The junction departs from the called germline gene at one end, perhaps through a read error. CDR3 protein: CASSLTGTEGETQYF. CDR3 nucleotide sequence: TGTGCCAGCAGTTTAACCGGGACAGAGGGAGAGACCCAGTACTTC. The chain employs TRBV7-3 and TRBJ2-5, with 7 bases aligning to TRBD1. The CDR3 extends over 15 amino acids. CDR1 and CDR2 (germline): SGHTA, FQGTGA.

CDR3 sequence (DNA): TGTGCCAGCAGCTTGGGGCACGGACTAGTAAACAATGAGCAGTTCTTC. Protein sequence: CASSLGHGLVNNEQFF. The rearrangement uses TRBV5-4 and TRBJ2-1; 7 nucleotides line up with TRBD2. The length of the CDR3 is 16 residues. The germline V gene encodes CDR1 SGHNT and CDR2 YYREEE (reference sequence). The junction had 8 bases not matched to a gene; V was cut back by 0 bases and J by 5 bases.

This clone was found a few times. This rearrangement joins TRBV7-9 to TRBJ1-2, with D possibly being TRBD1 (6 bases). The CDR3 has 13 residues. Germline CDR1 reads SEHNR; CDR2 reads FQNEAQ (reference sequence). Trimming took 6 bases from V and 2 from J, leaving 10 bases between them. The CDR3, as DNA: TGTGCCAGCAGGCCGACAGGAAACTATGGCTACACCTTC. Its protein product is CASRPTGNYGYTF.

This clone has a single count. The chain has TRBV5-1 and TRBJ1-1; D is unclear. Per the germline V gene, CDR1 is SGHRS and CDR2 is YFSETQ. CDR3 length: 16 residues. V lost 2 bases and J lost 1, with 15 bases in between. The CDR3 loop is CASSFQGNPSNTEAFF. DNA of the CDR3: TGCGCCAGCAGCTTTCAAGGGAACCCCTCGAACACTGAAGCTTTCTTT.

The V call is TRBV10-3, the J call TRBJ1-1; unclear D gene. The V end was cut by 0 bases, the J end by 1 base, with 3 bases between. The CDR3 runs 13 residues. The V gene's germline CDR1 is ENHRY and CDR2 SYGVKD. The CDR3 DNA reads as TGTGCCATCAGTGAGTCAGGGAACACTGAAGCTTTCTTT. It translates to CAISESGNTEAFF.

This sequence joins TRBV6-1 and TRBJ2-3; 13 bases map to TRBD2. Germline CDR1 MNHNS, CDR2 SASEGT. The length of the CDR3 is 15 residues. With V trimmed by 8 bases and J by 1 base, 3 bases remained unmatched. The CDR3, as DNA: TGTGCCAGCGCCGGACTAGCGGGGGGCACAGATACGCAGTATTTT. Amino acid sequence: CASAGLAGGTDTQYF.

This chain uses TRBV27 with TRBJ2-7, with D uncertain. The CDR3 length is 14 residues. Trimming stripped 6 bases from V and 3 bases from J, with 15 bases between. Germline V gene lookup returns CDR1 MNHEY and CDR2 SMNVEV (reference sequence). CDR3 protein: CASRWSGAHYEQYF. In nucleotides, the CDR3 is TGTGCCAGCAGATGGTCGGGTGCCCACTACGAGCAGTACTTC.